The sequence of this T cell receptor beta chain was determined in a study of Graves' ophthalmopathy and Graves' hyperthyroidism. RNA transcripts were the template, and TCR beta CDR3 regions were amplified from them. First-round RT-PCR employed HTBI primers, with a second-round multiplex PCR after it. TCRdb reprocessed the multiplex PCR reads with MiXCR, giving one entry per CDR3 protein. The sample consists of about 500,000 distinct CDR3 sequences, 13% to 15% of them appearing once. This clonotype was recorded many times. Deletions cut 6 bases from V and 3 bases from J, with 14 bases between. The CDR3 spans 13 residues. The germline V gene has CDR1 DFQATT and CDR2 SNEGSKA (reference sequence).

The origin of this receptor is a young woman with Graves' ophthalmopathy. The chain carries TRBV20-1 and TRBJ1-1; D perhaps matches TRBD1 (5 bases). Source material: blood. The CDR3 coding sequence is TGCAGTGCCGGGGGGGGTAGGGACACTGAAGCTTTCTTT. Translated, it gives CSAGGGRDTEAFF.